The text below deals with one T cell receptor (beta chain). Its antigen remains unidentified. The data were taken from a study of T cell responses to AZD1222 COVID-19 vaccine. General study points: Spike-spanning, vaccine-associated CD4 TCRs were dominant at 160-218 and 743-854. The peak T cell response came first, and repertoires were sampled only after it.

Data came from immunoSEQ multiplex PCR; TCRdb stores just in-frame clones and leaves some out. The sample consists of around 110,000 clones, 90% of them appearing once. The CDR3 is 14 residues long. Germline V gives CDR1 SGHDT, CDR2 YYEEEE. Trimming took 1 base from V and 8 from J, leaving 13 bases between them. This specimen was peripheral blood, taken 28 days after the second AZD1222 dose. V gene TRBV5-6 combines with J gene TRBJ2-4; D ambiguous. The source of this sequence is an adult who received the AZD1222 COVID-19 vaccine. CDR3 region: CASSLYTGTDIQYF. CDR3 nucleotides: TGTGCCAGCAGCTTGTATACGGGTACAGACATTCAGTACTTC.